Presented here are 26 T cell receptor beta chains from one specimen sequenced in a study of OX40 agonist ivuxolimab in advanced cancers. Data came from immunoSEQ multiplex PCR; TCRdb stores just in-frame clones and leaves some out. The sample records about 9,800 clones, about 89% being singletons. Sequences were derived from CD4+ or CD8+ T cells sorted from blood, sampled in a trial of the OX40 agonist ivuxolimab. The receptors stem from an adult with an advanced solid tumor such as melanoma, head and neck, liver or kidney cancer.

The rearrangement joins TRBV20-1 to TRBJ2-5, with D uncertain. Germline V CDR1 and CDR2: DFQATT, SNEGSKA (reference sequence). This CDR3 is built from 11 residues. Trimming pared 7 bases from V and 1 base from J, leaving 7 bases between. CDR3 bases: TGCAGTGGGAGTATCCAAGAGACCCAGTACTTC. Encoded protein: CSGSIQETQYF.

The J gene is TRBJ1-5, the V gene TRBV5-1; D not resolved. This CDR3 region has 14 residues. Per germline, CDR1 SGHRS and CDR2 YFSETQ. The V and J ends lost 4 bases and 3 bases respectively, with 11 bases between them. The CDR3 DNA sequence: TGCGCCAGCAGCGTCGACGGTTCCAATCAGCCCCAGCATTTT. Its protein is CASSVDGSNQPQHF.

The chain couples TRBV7-3 to TRBJ2-3; D possibly corresponds to TRBD2 (5 bases). Germline CDR1 reads SGHTA; CDR2 reads FQGTGA. The CDR3 is made up of 14 amino acids. V lost 4 bases and J lost 1, with 9 bases in between. CDR3 nucleotides: TGTGCCAGCAGCTCAAAAGCGGGCACAGATACGCAGTATTTT. Translating it yields CASSSKAGTDTQYF.

The chain joins TRBV5-4 to TRBJ2-7; D assignment may be TRBD1 or TRBD2 (5 bases each). Germline values: CDR1 SGHNT, CDR2 YYREEE (reference sequence). Trimming shortened V by 2 bases and J by 5 bases, and 11 bases separated the two germline ends. The CDR3 totals 13 residues. The CDR3 region has the DNA TGTGCCAGCAGCTTTCCAGGGAGAAACGAGCAGTACTTC. This translates into CASSFPGRNEQYF.

The chain links TRBV6-5 to TRBJ1-1; a weak D match, TRBD1 (6 bases). Germline CDR1 and CDR2: MNHEY and SVGAGI. Trimming left V 0 bases short and J 7 bases short, with 12 bases between. The CDR3 contains 14 residues. This chain's CDR3 is CASSYSNRGGEAFF. In DNA, the CDR3 is TGTGCCAGCAGTTACTCGAATAGGGGGGGTGAAGCTTTCTTT.

J is TRBJ1-2 and V is TRBV6-1; 8 positions match TRBD1. V gave up 10 bases and J gave up 8 bases; unmatched junction bases: 12. The CDR3 extends over 13 amino acids. Germline assignment: CDR1 MNHNS and CDR2 SASEGT. The CDR3 here is CATKLRDRRGYTF. The CDR3 DNA reads TGTGCCACCAAGCTCCGGGACAGGCGGGGCTACACCTTC.

The chain joins TRBV28 to TRBJ2-1; 9 nucleotides agree with TRBD2. The J segment lost 8 bases and the V segment lost 2 bases, leaving 10 bases of the junction unmatched. This CDR3 is 16 amino acids long. Germline V lookup: CDR1 MDHEN, CDR2 SYDVKM. The CDR3 nucleotides read TGTGCCAGCAGTTTAGCCGGACTAGCGAGAGGGCATGAGCAGTTCTTC. Protein sequence: CASSLAGLARGHEQFF.

The chain has TRBV7-9 and TRBJ2-5, with D unresolved. Germline lookup yields CDR1 SEHNR and CDR2 FQNEAQ (reference sequence). V lost 6 bases, J lost 1 base, and 9 bases lay in between. The CDR3 consists of 13 residues. CDR3: CASRPIIQETQYF. The CDR3 DNA sequence: TGTGCCAGCAGACCAATCATCCAAGAGACCCAGTACTTC.

This clone was counted once. The rearrangement links TRBV28 to TRBJ2-5; the D is unclear. The length of the CDR3 is 13 residues. Germline CDR1 and CDR2: MDHEN and SYDVKM. V was shortened by 6 bases and J by 4 bases, with 12 bases between the two germline ends. As DNA, the CDR3 is TGTGCCAGCAGCCCCGACACGCTAGAGACCCAGTACTTC. This sequence encodes CASSPDTLETQYF.

V is TRBV11-2 and J is TRBJ2-3; D might be TRBD1 (5 bases). V was cut by 0 bases and J by 9 bases, with 10 bases left in between. Germline CDR1 is SGHAT and CDR2 is FQNNGV. This CDR3 is built from 13 residues. The chain's CDR3 is CASSLETGSTQYF. CDR3 in DNA: TGTGCCAGCAGCTTAGAAACAGGTTCCACGCAGTATTTT.

CDR3 DNA: TGCGCCAGCAGCCAAGATGGACAGGTGAGTCAGCCCCAGCATTTT. Its translation is CASSQDGQVSQPQHF. This rearrangement joins TRBV4-1 to TRBJ1-5; TRBD1 matches 7 bases. This CDR3 contains 15 residues. Germline CDR1 MGHRA, CDR2 YSYEKL. V trimming: 0 bases; J trimming: 6 bases; junction bases outside the gene matches: 5.

This chain connects TRBV30 to TRBJ1-2, with D unresolved. V lost 6 bases and J 13 bases, leaving 21 bases between the germline ends. CDR3 size: 12 residues. Per the germline V gene, CDR1 is GTSNPN and CDR2 is SVGIG (reference sequence). The CDR3 DNA is TGTGCCTGCTCTTATAGTAACAGTGGACTCACCTTC. This codes for CACSYSNSGLTF.

The rearrangement joins TRBV18 to TRBJ2-1, with 10 nucleotides matching TRBD1. The ends lost 5 bases at V and 6 bases at J; junction bases unmatched: 10. CDR3 length: 16 residues. Germline CDR1 KGHSH, CDR2 LQKENI. The CDR3 sequence: CASSSNGQGVGNEQFF. As DNA, the CDR3 is TGTGCCAGCTCATCAAACGGACAGGGGGTAGGCAATGAGCAGTTCTTC.

A single count supports this clone. The V and J genes are TRBV7-2 and TRBJ2-3, with TRBD2 matching over 7 bases. The germline V gene encodes CDR1 SGHTA and CDR2 FQGNSA. The CDR3 is 15 residues long. The V and J ends lost 3 bases and 4 bases, in that order; junction bases with no gene match: 7. The CDR3 DNA is TGTGCCAGCAGCTTTGCGGGAGCAGCAGCAGATACGCAGTATTTT. It is translated as CASSFAGAAADTQYF. Combining the CDR3 with reference TRBV7-2 and TRBJ2-3 gives the whole variable domain GAGVSQSPSNKVTEKGKDVELRCDPISGHTALYWYRQSLGQGLEFLIYFQGNSAPDKSGLPSDRFSAERTGGSVSTLTIQRTQQEDSAVYLCASSFAGAAADTQYFGPGTRLTVL.

This chain joins TRBV6-5 and TRBJ2-1; tentatively, D is TRBD1 or TRBD2 (6 bases each). The CDR3 runs 13 residues. Germline assignment: CDR1 MNHEY and CDR2 SVGAGI. V was cut by 6 bases and J by 9 bases, with 15 bases left in between. CDR3 residues: CASSQGRNSEQFF. The CDR3 DNA sequence: TGTGCCAGCAGCCAGGGGAGGAACAGTGAGCAGTTCTTC.

Comment on this clone: Within the sample, other DNA sequences also encode this same CDR3. The J gene is TRBJ2-2, the V gene TRBV9; no definite D call. Germline V lookup: CDR1 SGDLS, CDR2 YYNGEE. The CDR3 is 14 residues long. The V and J ends lost 3 bases and 0 bases respectively, with 6 bases between them. The CDR3 nucleotides read TGTGCCAGCAGCGGACAAACGAACACCGGGGAGCTGTTTTTT. Residues: CASSGQTNTGELFF.

The chain combines TRBV9 with TRBJ2-1; 10 bases map to TRBD2. V gave up 0 bases and J gave up 6 bases; unmatched junction bases: 6. The V gene's germline CDR1 is SGDLS and CDR2 YYNGEE. The CDR3 length is 16 residues. The CDR3: CASSVGSLAGVNEQFF. The CDR3 DNA sequence: TGTGCCAGCAGCGTAGGTAGTCTAGCGGGAGTCAATGAGCAGTTCTTC.

CDR3 DNA sequence: TGTGCCTGGAGGTCGTTGGCTAATGAAAAACTGTTTTTT. It yields the protein CAWRSLANEKLFF. The chain carries TRBV30 and TRBJ1-4, with D hard to call. Germline assignment: CDR1 GTSNPN and CDR2 SVGIG (reference sequence). Trimming removed 3 bases from V and 3 bases from J, with 8 bases in between. The CDR3 extends over 13 amino acids.

The V and J genes are TRBV28 and TRBJ1-5, with D possibly matching TRBD1 (6 bases). The V and J ends lost 5 bases and 3 bases respectively, with 11 bases between them. CDR1 and CDR2 (germline): MDHEN, SYDVKM. The CDR3 has 14 residues. As DNA, the CDR3 is TGTGCCAGCAGTCCCCGACAGGACAATCAGCCCCAGCATTTT. Protein: CASSPRQDNQPQHF.

The genes are TRBV28 and TRBJ2-7; no clear D. Germline V gives CDR1 MDHEN, CDR2 SYDVKM. V shed 4 bases and J shed 2 bases, with 9 bases lying between them. The CDR3 totals 13 residues. CDR3 nucleotides: TGTGCCAGCAGTTCGGGCGGAACCTACGAGCAGTACTTC. It specifies CASSSGGTYEQYF. The full variable domain, with the rest looked up from reference TRBV28 and TRBJ2-7, is DVKVTQSSRYLVKRTGEKVFLECVQDMDHENMFWYRQDPGLGLRLIYFSYDVKMKEKGDIPEGYSVSREKKERFSLILESASTNQTSMYLCASSSGGTYEQYFGPGTRLTVT.

The chain combines TRBV25-1 with TRBJ1-2; D might be TRBD1 (5 bases). CDR3 length: 14 amino acids. Trimming took off 4 bases at V and 4 bases at J, with 13 bases between the two ends. The germline V gene encodes CDR1 MGHDK and CDR2 SYGVNS. The CDR3 DNA reads as TGTGCCAGCAGTGCCGAACAGGATGTCTATGGCTACACCTTC. This translates into CASSAEQDVYGYTF.

The V call is TRBV27, the J call TRBJ1-2; 7 bases fit TRBD1. V gave up 3 bases and J gave up 6 bases; unmatched junction bases: 4. The CDR3 spans 13 residues. CDR1 is MNHEY and CDR2 is SMNVEV in the germline V gene (reference sequence). This CDR3 reads CASSFLDRDGYTF. CDR3 DNA: TGTGCCAGCAGTTTTCTCGACAGGGATGGCTACACCTTC.

The V call is TRBV30, the J call TRBJ2-7; 9 bases agree with TRBD1. V shed 3 bases, J shed 6 bases, and the junction held 6 bases outside the gene matches. The CDR3 sequence is 13 residues long. Germline CDR1 GTSNPN, CDR2 SVGIG (reference sequence). CDR3 DNA: TGTGCCTGGAGCCGGACAGGGGCCTCCGAGCAGTACTTC. As protein: CAWSRTGASEQYF.

The rearrangement uses TRBV7-9 and TRBJ2-5; unclear D gene. The CDR3 covers 13 residues. The V and J ends lost 2 bases and 4 bases respectively, with 8 bases between them. From germline, CDR1 is SEHNR and CDR2 FQNEAQ (reference sequence). CDR3 sequence (DNA): TGTGCCAGCAGCTTAAACCTTGGAGAGACCCAGTACTTC. It specifies CASSLNLGETQYF.

The rearrangement uses TRBV28 and TRBJ2-5; tentative D call: TRBD2 (6 bases). The end of the DNA is better explained by TRBJ2-7, so the J call may be wrong. CDR1 is MDHEN, CDR2 SYDVKM, per germline. The CDR3 sequence is 14 residues long. DNA for the CDR3: TGTGCCAGCAGTTTAGGGGGGACGGCATACGAGCAGTACTTC. Protein product: CASSLGGTAYEQYF.

V and J are TRBV4-2 and TRBJ2-7, with a tentative D call TRBD1 (5 bases). The germline V gene encodes CDR1 LGHNA and CDR2 YNFKEQ. CDR3 size: 14 residues. Trimming pared 3 bases from V and 7 bases from J, leaving 16 bases between. CDR3 sequence: CASSQAGAFGEQYF. In nucleotides, the CDR3 is TGTGCCAGCAGCCAGGCTGGGGCTTTCGGGGAGCAGTACTTC.